Shown below are 22 T cell receptor beta chains from a single sample sequenced in a study of blood T cell repertoires in COVID-19. Profiling relied on immunoSEQ multiplex PCR, and the TCRdb table lists in-frame clones only, not all of them. The sample shows about 120,000 clones, 70% to 75% of them seen only once. Sequenced input: peripheral blood. These receptors were taken from a man between 60 and 75 years old with acute or convalescent COVID-19.

The chain links TRBV2 to TRBJ1-4; D remains unclear. The CDR3 length is 16 residues. The V end lost 2 bases, the J end lost 0 bases, and 10 bases lay between the germline ends. The germline V gene has CDR1 SNHLY and CDR2 FYNNEI. In nucleotides, the CDR3 is TGTGCCAGCAGTGAACTCCAATCGGCAACTAATGAAAAACTGTTTTTT. Translated: CASSELQSATNEKLFF.

This clone has only a few counts. V and J are TRBV25-1 and TRBJ2-3, with 9 bases fitting TRBD1. V was clipped by 3 bases and J by 5 bases; unmatched bases: 6. Germline CDR1 reads MGHDK; CDR2 reads SYGVNS. This CDR3 spans 15 amino acids. The CDR3 here is CASSDDGQGKDTQYF. Written as DNA, the CDR3 is TGTGCCAGCAGTGATGATGGACAGGGGAAAGATACGCAGTATTTT.

J is TRBJ1-1 and V is TRBV6-6; TRBD1 aligns across 9 bases. V lost 4 bases, J lost 3 bases, and 6 bases stayed unmatched. The germline CDR1 and CDR2 sequences are MNHNY and SVGAGI (reference sequence). The CDR3 sequence is 15 residues long. The CDR3 loop is CASSSIQGADTEAFF. Here the CDR3 DNA reads TGTGCCAGCAGTTCGATACAGGGGGCTGACACTGAAGCTTTCTTT.

The chain is built from TRBV27 and TRBJ1-6, with a possible D match to TRBD1 (6 bases). The CDR3 has 17 residues. The V end lost 5 bases, the J end lost 10 bases, and 24 bases lay between the germline ends. Per the germline V gene, CDR1 is MNHEY and CDR2 is SMNVEV (reference sequence). CDR3 coding DNA: TGTGCCAGCAGTGTGGGAACTCAGGGGTTTACTGGGTCACCCCTCCACTTT. Translation: CASSVGTQGFTGSPLHF.

The chain has TRBV10-3 and TRBJ1-2; D is unresolved. V was pared by 0 bases and J by 8 bases, with 16 bases between. The CDR3 runs 15 residues. Germline assignment: CDR1 ENHRY and CDR2 SYGVKD. The CDR3 sequence is CAISESPSSFEGYTF. As DNA, the CDR3 is TGTGCCATCAGTGAGTCCCCGAGTAGTTTCGAGGGCTACACCTTC.

Worth noting for this clone: Mismatch with germline at one junction end may stem from a read error. The J gene is TRBJ1-4, the V gene TRBV12-3 or TRBV12-4, with D tentatively TRBD1 (5 bases). The length of the CDR3 is 11 residues. The CDR3: CASSLQGIVVF. CDR3 coding DNA: TGTGCCAGCAGTTTACAGGGAATAGTCGTTTTT.

The chain combines TRBV3-1 (or the pseudogene TRBV3-2) with TRBJ2-7; perhaps TRBD1 as D (5 bases). Trimming removed 8 bases at V and 9 bases at J, with 29 bases between. Germline assignment: CDR1 LGHDT and CDR2 YNNKEL (reference sequence). This CDR3 is built from 16 residues. The CDR3 sequence is CASGPRNAGPVVGQYF. In DNA form, the CDR3 reads TGTGCCAGCGGACCTAGGAACGCAGGGCCAGTAGTAGGGCAGTACTTC.

The chain couples TRBV19 to TRBJ2-3; the match to TRBD2 covers 15 bases. The V gene's germline CDR1 is LNHDA and CDR2 SQIVND (reference sequence). This CDR3 has 17 amino acids. The trim removed 3 bases at V and 4 bases at J, leaving 5 bases unmatched. CDR3 DNA: TGTGCCAGTAGTATTCGGGGACTAGCGGGGGGTGCAGATACGCAGTATTTT. Protein sequence: CASSIRGLAGGADTQYF.

The V gene is TRBV2, the J gene TRBJ1-4, with D possibly being TRBD1 (6 bases). The length of the CDR3 is 15 residues. Germline loops: CDR1 SNHLY, CDR2 FYNNEI. V was cut by 8 bases and J by 2 bases, with 15 bases left in between. CDR3 nucleotides: TGTGCCAGCGCAAAACAGGGATTGACTAATGAAAAACTGTTTTTT. Protein: CASAKQGLTNEKLFF.

This clone has only one observation. The V and J genes are TRBV3-1 (or the pseudogene TRBV3-2) and TRBJ2-2; D is possibly TRBD2 (6 bases). The V gene's germline CDR1 is LGHDT and CDR2 YNNKEL (reference sequence). The V end lost 2 bases, the J end lost 7 bases, and 11 bases lay between the germline ends. The CDR3 length is 14 residues. The CDR3 is CASSQTGSRGELFF. The CDR3 nucleotides are TGTGCCAGCAGCCAAACCGGGAGCCGCGGGGAGCTGTTTTTT.

This sequence joins TRBV3-1 (or the pseudogene TRBV3-2) and TRBJ2-3; TRBD1 is a possible D gene (6 bases). The CDR3 is 15 residues long. Germline V gene lookup returns CDR1 LGHDT and CDR2 YNNKEL (reference sequence). The V and J ends lost 1 base and 6 bases respectively, with 14 bases between them. CDR3 sequence (DNA): TGTGCCAGCAGCCAAGTGCAGGGGAGACGGGATACGCAGTATTTT. Protein: CASSQVQGRRDTQYF.

This clone has only a few counts. The CDR3 loop is CAWSVGGQSNEKLFF. The CDR3 DNA reads as TGTGCCTGGAGTGTAGGGGGACAGTCAAATGAAAAACTGTTTTTT. This sequence joins TRBV30 and TRBJ1-4; 7 positions agree with TRBD1. The CDR3 has 15 residues. In germline, CDR1 is GTSNPN, CDR2 SVGIG (reference sequence). The junction had 6 bases not matched to a gene; V was cut back by 0 bases and J by 5 bases.

This clone has just one count. The rearrangement joins TRBV12-3 or TRBV12-4 to TRBJ2-7; possibly TRBD2 for D (5 bases). Between the trimmed V and J ends, which lost 2 bases and 7 bases, there was a span of 12 bases. This CDR3 is built from 13 residues. CDR3 loop: CASSLLIGGEQYF. Written as DNA, the CDR3 is TGTGCCAGCAGTTTATTAATAGGCGGGGAGCAGTACTTC.

The chain has TRBV27 and TRBJ1-1, with TRBD1 matching over 8 bases. J gave up 10 bases and V 2 bases, and 9 bases lay outside the gene matches. CDR3 size: 14 residues. Germline CDR1 reads MNHEY; CDR2 reads SMNVEV (reference sequence). CDR3 in amino acids: CASSLTTGDRGAFF. CDR3 coding DNA: TGTGCCAGCAGTTTAACGACAGGGGACCGTGGAGCTTTCTTT.

The chain links TRBV11-2 to TRBJ2-7; tentatively, D is TRBD2 (6 bases). Trimming took 8 bases from V and 0 from J, leaving 11 bases between them. CDR1 SGHAT and CDR2 FQNNGV come from the germline V gene. The CDR3 consists of 13 residues. The CDR3, as DNA: TGTGCCAGCGCGTGGGAGGTCTCCTACGAGCAGTACTTC. It is translated as CASAWEVSYEQYF.

V is TRBV5-1 and J is TRBJ1-1; 10 bases agree with TRBD1. Germline V gene sequence: CDR1 SGHRS, CDR2 YFSETQ. The CDR3 runs 16 residues. V was clipped by 4 bases and J by 4 bases; unmatched bases: 10. The CDR3 here is CASSGDRGRLGTEAFF. Written as DNA, the CDR3 is TGCGCCAGCAGCGGGGACAGGGGCCGCCTCGGCACTGAAGCTTTCTTT.

The J gene is TRBJ2-1, the V gene TRBV9, with D tentatively TRBD1 (6 bases). V was pared by 3 bases and J by 4 bases, with 14 bases between. Germline assignment: CDR1 SGDLS and CDR2 YYNGEE. This CDR3 has 15 residues. In DNA form, the CDR3 reads TGTGCCAGCAGCGGAGAACCAGGGGATTACAATGAGCAGTTCTTC. It encodes CASSGEPGDYNEQFF.

V usage is TRBV2 and J usage is TRBJ1-2; TRBD1 might be the D (6 bases). Germline loops: CDR1 SNHLY, CDR2 FYNNEI. The CDR3 sequence is 16 residues long. Between the trimmed V and J ends, which lost 3 bases and 1 base, there was a span of 15 bases. CDR3 sequence reads: CASSDVRGSGNYGYTF. The CDR3 DNA reads TGTGCCAGCAGTGATGTCAGGGGAAGCGGTAACTATGGCTACACCTTC.

The rearrangement joins TRBV19 to TRBJ2-1, with D possibly being TRBD1 (6 bases). The V and J ends lost 3 bases and 5 bases respectively, with 8 bases between them. Germline CDR1 LNHDA, CDR2 SQIVND (reference sequence). The CDR3 length is 13 residues. CDR3 sequence: CASSIWGHNEQFF. The CDR3 coding sequence is TGTGCCAGTAGTATCTGGGGGCACAATGAGCAGTTCTTC.

This chain links TRBV7-2 with TRBJ1-2; tentative D call: TRBD1 (5 bases). Trimming removed 3 bases from V and 6 bases from J, with 14 bases in between. The CDR3 length is 14 residues. Germline V gene sequence: CDR1 SGHTA, CDR2 FQGNSA. CDR3 loop: CASSFTGTSDGYTF. CDR3 nucleotides: TGTGCCAGCAGCTTTACCGGGACTTCAGATGGCTACACCTTC.

V gene TRBV6-5 combines with J gene TRBJ2-7, with D possibly matching TRBD1 (6 bases). CDR1 and CDR2 (germline): MNHEY, SVGAGI. The V end lost 6 bases, the J end lost 3 bases, and 12 bases lay between the germline ends. CDR3 length equals 13 residues. CDR3 DNA sequence: TGTGCCAGCAGACAGGGACGGGTCTACGAGCAGTACTTC. This sequence encodes CASRQGRVYEQYF.

J is TRBJ1-6 and V is TRBV10-2; D is unresolved. The CDR3 runs to 13 residues. Germline CDR1 and CDR2: WSHSY and SAAADI. V was pared by 2 bases and J by 8 bases, with 7 bases between. For the CDR3, the DNA is TGCGCCAGCAGTGAGGCGGGATATTCACCCCTCCACTTT. This encodes CASSEAGYSPLHF.